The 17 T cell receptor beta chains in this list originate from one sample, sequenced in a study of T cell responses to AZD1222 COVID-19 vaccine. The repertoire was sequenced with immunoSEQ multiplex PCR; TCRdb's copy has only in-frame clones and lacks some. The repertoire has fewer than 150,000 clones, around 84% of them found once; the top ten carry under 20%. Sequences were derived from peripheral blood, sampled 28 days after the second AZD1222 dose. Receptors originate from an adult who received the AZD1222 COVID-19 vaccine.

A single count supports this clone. Here the CDR3 DNA reads TGTGCCAGCAGGCGGATCCAGGGAGCCGAGCAGTACTTC. It encodes CASRRIQGAEQYF. The chain is built from TRBV6-5 and TRBJ2-7; D assignment may be TRBD1 or TRBD2 (5 bases each). Germline V CDR1 and CDR2: MNHEY, SVGAGI. Deletions cut 6 bases from V and 6 bases from J, with 15 bases between. This CDR3 spans 13 amino acids.

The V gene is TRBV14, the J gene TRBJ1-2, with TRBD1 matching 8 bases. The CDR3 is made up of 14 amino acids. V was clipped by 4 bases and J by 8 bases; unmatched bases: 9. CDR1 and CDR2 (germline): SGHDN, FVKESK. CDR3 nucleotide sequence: TGTGCCAGCAGCCCTGGACAGGGCGGGGACGGCTACACCTTC. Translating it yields CASSPGQGGDGYTF. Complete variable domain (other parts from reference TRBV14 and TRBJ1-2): EAGVTQFPSHSVIEKGQTVTLRCDPISGHDNLYWYRRVMGKEIKFLLHFVKESKQDESGMPNNRFLAERTGGTYSTLKVQPAELEDSGVYFCASSPGQGGDGYTFGSGTRLTVV.

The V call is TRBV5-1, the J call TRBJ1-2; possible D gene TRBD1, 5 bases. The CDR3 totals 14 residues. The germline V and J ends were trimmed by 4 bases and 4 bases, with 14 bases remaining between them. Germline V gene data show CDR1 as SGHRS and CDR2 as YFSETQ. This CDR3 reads CASSRDRTSYGYTF. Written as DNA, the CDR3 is TGCGCCAGCAGCCGGGACCGGACTTCCTATGGCTACACCTTC.

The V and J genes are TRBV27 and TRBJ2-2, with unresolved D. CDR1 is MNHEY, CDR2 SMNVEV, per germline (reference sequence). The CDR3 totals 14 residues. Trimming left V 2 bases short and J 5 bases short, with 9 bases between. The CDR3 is CASSLTPWTGELFF. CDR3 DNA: TGTGCCAGCAGTTTAACCCCATGGACCGGGGAGCTGTTTTTT.

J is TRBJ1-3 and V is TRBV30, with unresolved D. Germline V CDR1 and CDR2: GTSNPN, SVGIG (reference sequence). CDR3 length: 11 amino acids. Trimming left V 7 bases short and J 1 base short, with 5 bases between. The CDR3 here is CASDSGNTIYF. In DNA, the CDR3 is TGTGCCTCAGATTCTGGAAACACCATATATTTT.

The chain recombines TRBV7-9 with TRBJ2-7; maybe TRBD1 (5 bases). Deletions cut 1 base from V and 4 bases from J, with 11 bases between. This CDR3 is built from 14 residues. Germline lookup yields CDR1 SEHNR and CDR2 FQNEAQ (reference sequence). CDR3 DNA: TGTGCCAGCAGCTTAGTGGGGTCAGGGTACGAGCAGTACTTC. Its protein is CASSLVGSGYEQYF.

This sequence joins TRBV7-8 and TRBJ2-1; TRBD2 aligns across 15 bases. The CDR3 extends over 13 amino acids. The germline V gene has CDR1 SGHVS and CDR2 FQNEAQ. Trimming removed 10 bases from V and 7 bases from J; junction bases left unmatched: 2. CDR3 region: CATGLAGGNEQFF. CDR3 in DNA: TGTGCCACCGGACTAGCGGGAGGGAATGAGCAGTTCTTC.

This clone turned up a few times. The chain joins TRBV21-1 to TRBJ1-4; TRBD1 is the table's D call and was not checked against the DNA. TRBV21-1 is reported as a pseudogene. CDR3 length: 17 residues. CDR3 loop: CASSTDSFPPTNEKLFF. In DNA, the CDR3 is TGTGCCAGCAGCACAGACAGTTTCCCACCAACTAATGAAAAACTGTTTTTT.

The CDR3 is CASSWGGTQPQHF. CDR3 sequence (DNA): TGTGCCAGCAGTTGGGGAGGCACTCAGCCCCAGCATTTT. The V and J genes are TRBV27 and TRBJ1-5; the D is unclear. Germline V gene data show CDR1 as MNHEY and CDR2 as SMNVEV (reference sequence). The CDR3 spans 13 residues. Trimming removed 4 bases at V and 6 bases at J, with 10 bases between.

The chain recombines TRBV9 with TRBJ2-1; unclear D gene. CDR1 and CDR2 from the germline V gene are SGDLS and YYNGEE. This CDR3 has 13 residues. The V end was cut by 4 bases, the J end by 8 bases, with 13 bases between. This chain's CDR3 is CASSYRQYDEQFF. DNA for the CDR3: TGTGCCAGCAGCTACCGCCAATACGATGAGCAGTTCTTC.

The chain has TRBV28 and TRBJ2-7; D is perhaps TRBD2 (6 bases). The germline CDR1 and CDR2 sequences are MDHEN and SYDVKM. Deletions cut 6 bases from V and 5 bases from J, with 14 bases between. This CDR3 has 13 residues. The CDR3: CASRGGVDDEQYF. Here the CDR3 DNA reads TGTGCCAGCAGAGGAGGGGTTGACGACGAGCAGTACTTC.

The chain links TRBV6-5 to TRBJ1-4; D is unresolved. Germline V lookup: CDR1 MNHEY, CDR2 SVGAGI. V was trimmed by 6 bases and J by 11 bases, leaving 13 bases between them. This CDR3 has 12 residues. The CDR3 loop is CASRVAGAKLFF. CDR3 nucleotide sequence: TGTGCCAGCAGGGTCGCCGGAGCTAAACTGTTTTTT.

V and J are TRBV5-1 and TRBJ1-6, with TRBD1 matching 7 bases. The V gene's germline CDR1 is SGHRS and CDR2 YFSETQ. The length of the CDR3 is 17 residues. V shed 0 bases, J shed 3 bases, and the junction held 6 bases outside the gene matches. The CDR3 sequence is CASSLGPGGNYNSPLHF. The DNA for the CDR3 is TGCGCCAGCAGCTTGGGGCCAGGGGGTAACTATAATTCACCCCTCCACTTT. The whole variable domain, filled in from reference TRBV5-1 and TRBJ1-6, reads KAGVTQTPRYLIKTRGQQVTLSCSPISGHRSVSWYQQTPGQGLQFLFEYFSETQRNKGNFPGRFSGRQFSNSRSEMNVSTLELGDSALYLCASSLGPGGNYNSPLHFGNGTRLTVT.

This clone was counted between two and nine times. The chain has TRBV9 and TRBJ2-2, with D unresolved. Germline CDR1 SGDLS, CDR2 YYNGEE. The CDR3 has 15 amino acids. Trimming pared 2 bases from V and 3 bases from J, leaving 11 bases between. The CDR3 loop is CASSVFADHTGELFF. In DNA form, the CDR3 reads TGTGCCAGCAGCGTCTTCGCGGATCACACCGGGGAGCTGTTTTTT.

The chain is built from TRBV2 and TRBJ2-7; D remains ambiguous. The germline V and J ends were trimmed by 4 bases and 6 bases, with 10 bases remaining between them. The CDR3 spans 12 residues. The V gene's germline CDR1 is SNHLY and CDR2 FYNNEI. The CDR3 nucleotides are TGTGCCAGCAGTGTCCACCCGGGCGAGCAGTACTTC. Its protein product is CASSVHPGEQYF.

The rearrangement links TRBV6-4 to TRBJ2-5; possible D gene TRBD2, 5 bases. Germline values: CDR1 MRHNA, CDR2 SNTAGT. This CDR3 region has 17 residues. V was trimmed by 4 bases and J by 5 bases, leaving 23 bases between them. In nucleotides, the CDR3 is TGTGCCAGCAGTGCCGGAGGTTCGTATACGATTCGGGAGACCCAGTACTTC. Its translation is CASSAGGSYTIRETQYF.

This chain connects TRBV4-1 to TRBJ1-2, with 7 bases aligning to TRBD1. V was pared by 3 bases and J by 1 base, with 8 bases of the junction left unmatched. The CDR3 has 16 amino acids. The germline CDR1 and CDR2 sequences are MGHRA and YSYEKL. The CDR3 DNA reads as TGCGCCAGCAGCCATTTAGGACAGGAGGTTAACTATGGCTACACCTTC. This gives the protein CASSHLGQEVNYGYTF.